This entry features one TCR beta chain sequence. Participants, 18 to 89 years old, spanned more than 20 US areas. Which cohort a participant joined came from the clinical history participants gave. The data were taken from a study of blood T cell repertoires in COVID-19. In the original workflow: By means of reference gene primer amplification, nucleated cell counts were estimated. Here immunoSEQ multiplex PCR was the method, and the copy in TCRdb shows in-frame clones only, minus some. Clonal size and the V and J genes are those of that table, whereas D and trimming came from the DNA. The table includes over 120,000 clones, about three quarters detected once. CDR1 is KGHSH, CDR2 LQKENI, per germline. This CDR3 contains 16 residues. After removal of 3 bases from V and 3 bases from J, the junction contained 4 bases not matched to a gene.

This receptor was identified in a woman between 45 and 60 years old who had recovered from COVID-19. The sequenced sample was PBMCs or T cells enriched from blood (not recorded which). The V call is TRBV18, the J call TRBJ1-5; TRBD1 matches 11 bases. For the CDR3, the DNA is TGTGCCAGCTCACCCCCGGGACAGGGGGTCAATCAGCCCCAGCATTTT. Translating gives CASSPPGQGVNQPQHF.